In this sample, the clone carrying this T cell receptor beta chain turned up a few times. Its specificity is not known. Germline CDR1 reads MNHNS; CDR2 reads SASEGT. Between the trimmed V and J ends, which lost 3 bases and 7 bases, there was a span of 7 bases. The CDR3 consists of 11 residues. PCR used 60 Vbeta primers and 13 Jbeta primers. Sequenced by immunoSEQ multiplex PCR; TCRdb stores in-frame clones only, minus some. The table includes some 190,000 clones, around three quarters detected once. This record comes from a study of cytomegalovirus exposure and HLA in healthy donors. Overall study findings and caveats: Another analysis was done later, and it associated 15,000 or so TCR beta sequences with HLA alleles at 0.05 false discovery rate.

These donors counted as nominally healthy when sampled, but unrecorded immune exposures were likely. This clonotype originated in a woman aged 18 to 35 in good health and CMV-seronegative. The source material was PBMCs. The chain joins TRBV6-1 to TRBJ2-7; tentatively, D is TRBD2 (5 bases). CDR3: CASSEGVEQYF. CDR3 DNA: TGTGCCAGCAGTGAGGGAGTGGAGCAGTACTTC.